Presented here are 18 T cell receptor beta chains from one specimen sequenced in a study of T-cell reconstitution after alpha-beta-depleted transplantation in children. TCRbeta library construction was performed incorporating unique molecular identifiers. Each CDR3 protein is one row after TCRdb ran MiXCR on the PCR reads. The sample lists about 980,000 distinct CDR3 sequences; around 30% were seen once. The material sequenced was PBMCs, mostly from graft donor cells, taken 360 days after TCRalphabeta/CD19-depleted stem cell transplant. The origin of the receptors is a boy younger than two who had a stem cell transplant for SCID, so the T cells may come from the graft donor.

This chain's CDR3 is CAVRNRGSSYEQYF. Here the CDR3 DNA reads TGTGCCGTCCGAAACAGGGGGTCCTCCTACGAGCAGTACTTC. The chain carries TRBV28 and TRBJ2-7, with 8 bases lining up with TRBD1. This CDR3 spans 14 amino acids. Trimming removed 11 bases from V and 0 bases from J; junction bases left unmatched: 9. The germline CDR1 and CDR2 sequences are MDHEN and SYDVKM. The whole variable domain, filled in from reference TRBV28 and TRBJ2-7, reads DVKVTQSSRYLVKRTGEKVFLECVQDMDHENMFWYRQDPGLGLRLIYFSYDVKMKEKGDIPEGYSVSREKKERFSLILESASTNQTSMYLCAVRNRGSSYEQYFGPGTRLTVT.

This clonotype was seen at least ten times. The chain links TRBV29-1 to TRBJ2-7, with TRBD1 identical over 9 bases. V was pared by 6 bases and J by 1 base, with 4 bases of the junction left unmatched. CDR1 SQVTM and CDR2 ANQGSEA come from the germline V gene. The CDR3 runs to 13 residues. For the CDR3, the DNA is TGCAGCGTAGGACAGGGGCTTTCCTACGAGCAGTACTTC. Protein: CSVGQGLSYEQYF.

This sequence joins TRBV4-3 and TRBJ2-1; TRBD2 might be the D (7 bases). Trimming cost V 1 base and J 2 bases, with 12 bases left between them. The CDR3 runs to 16 residues. Germline loops: CDR1 LGHNA, CDR2 YSLEER. The CDR3 loop is CASSQVPGGTYNEQFF. The CDR3 DNA reads as TGCGCCAGCAGCCAAGTTCCGGGGGGCACCTACAATGAGCAGTTCTTC.

CDR3 coding DNA: TGTGCCAGCAGTGAACGGCGGGCCCTGAACACCGGGGAGCTGTTTTTT. This codes for CASSERRALNTGELFF. The chain employs TRBV6-1 and TRBJ2-2; a weak D match, TRBD2 (5 bases). This CDR3 region has 16 residues. Trimming cost V 2 bases and J 1 base, with 11 bases left between them. Germline assignment: CDR1 MNHNS and CDR2 SASEGT.

The rearrangement links TRBV28 to TRBJ2-7, with D tentatively TRBD2 (6 bases). The CDR3 contains 13 residues. V was shortened by 3 bases and J by 9 bases, with 15 bases between the two germline ends. CDR1 is MDHEN and CDR2 is SYDVKM in the germline V gene. CDR3 bases: TGTGCCAGCAGTTTTAGCGGCGACCGAGGGCAGTACTTC. Its translation: CASSFSGDRGQYF.

The rearrangement links TRBV20-1 to TRBJ2-1; 9 bases match TRBD2. The CDR3 consists of 15 residues. The germline gives CDR1 DFQATT, CDR2 SNEGSKA (reference sequence). Trimming cost V 0 bases and J 6 bases; bases outside gene matches: 6. The CDR3, as DNA: TGCAGTGCTAGAGAAGATAGCGGGGGCGGCAATGAGCAGTTCTTC. Its translation: CSAREDSGGGNEQFF.

There are a few counts of this clonotype. The V call is TRBV7-9, the J call TRBJ2-7; 10 bases match TRBD1. The CDR3 contains 15 residues. The germline V gene has CDR1 SEHNR and CDR2 FQNEAQ (reference sequence). V lost 3 bases and J lost 6; bases outside the gene matches: 8. DNA for the CDR3: TGTGCCAGCAGCTTTGCCAGACAGGGGGCGGTCGAGCAGTACTTC. The encoded protein is CASSFARQGAVEQYF.

This clonotype was seen once. J is TRBJ2-3 and V is TRBV6-2 or TRBV6-3; 8 bases map to TRBD1. The germline V gene encodes CDR1 MNHEY and CDR2 SVGEGT. V lost 6 bases, J lost 2 bases, and 7 bases stayed unmatched. The CDR3 is 15 residues long. CDR3 coding DNA: TGTGCCAGCAGCGGCCGGGACAGGTTCACAGATACGCAGTATTTT. Translating it yields CASSGRDRFTDTQYF.

The chain carries TRBV2 and TRBJ2-3; D is uncertain. CDR1 is SNHLY and CDR2 is FYNNEI in the germline V gene. V gave up 4 bases and J gave up 2 bases, with 13 bases separating them. The CDR3 is made up of 15 amino acids. The CDR3 loop reads CASSVDIENTDTQYF. The CDR3 DNA reads TGTGCCAGCAGTGTCGACATAGAAAACACAGATACGCAGTATTTT.

The CDR3 region has the DNA TGCAGTGTCCAGCGGGACCTACTAGCCAGCGGGGAGCTGTTTTTT. The encoded protein is CSVQRDLLASGELFF. The chain employs TRBV20-1 and TRBJ2-2, with 7 bases aligning to TRBD2. Germline V gene lookup returns CDR1 DFQATT and CDR2 SNEGSKA (reference sequence). Trimming removed 7 bases from V and 7 bases from J; junction bases left unmatched: 15. This CDR3 contains 15 residues.

Only a few counts were recorded for this clonotype. This sequence joins TRBV5-1 and TRBJ2-3, with D tentatively TRBD1 or TRBD2 (5 bases each). Per germline, CDR1 SGHRS and CDR2 YFSETQ. The CDR3 is 16 amino acids. V dropped 4 bases and J dropped 0 bases, with 15 bases sitting between them. The DNA of the CDR3 is TGCGCCAGCAGCCTTCCTCGGGACGTTAGCACAGATACGCAGTATTTT. Amino acids: CASSLPRDVSTDTQYF.

This clonotype was counted at least ten times. The genes are TRBV4-1 and TRBJ2-3; D possibly matches TRBD1 or TRBD2 (5 bases each). The CDR3 totals 14 residues. Trimming stripped 1 base from V and 0 bases from J, with 5 bases between. The germline V gene encodes CDR1 MGHRA and CDR2 YSYEKL. The CDR3: CASSQGGSTDTQYF. CDR3 nucleotide sequence: TGCGCCAGCAGCCAAGGGGGGAGCACAGATACGCAGTATTTT.

This clonotype has at least ten counts. The J gene is TRBJ2-2, the V gene TRBV5-1, with D hard to call. The CDR3 is 12 amino acids. Between the trimmed V and J ends, which lost 7 bases and 3 bases, there was a span of 7 bases. Per the germline V gene, CDR1 is SGHRS and CDR2 is YFSETQ. The CDR3 nucleotides read TGCGCCAGCCGGTGGGACACCGGGGAGCTGTTTTTT. Translating it yields CASRWDTGELFF.

The rearrangement links TRBV4-1 to TRBJ1-2; 9 bases are a match to TRBD1. The V and J ends lost 2 bases and 7 bases, in that order; junction bases with no gene match: 8. The CDR3 consists of 15 residues. Germline V CDR1 and CDR2: MGHRA, YSYEKL. The CDR3 spells CASSQNRGRAGGYTF. CDR3 sequence (DNA): TGCGCCAGCAGCCAAAACAGGGGGCGCGCTGGTGGCTACACCTTC.

This sequence joins TRBV4-3 and TRBJ1-1, with D possibly being TRBD1 (5 bases). Trimming removed 3 bases from V and 7 bases from J, with 18 bases in between. CDR1 and CDR2 (germline): LGHNA, YSLEER. The CDR3 runs 15 residues. The CDR3 region has the DNA TGCGCCAGCAGCCAGGGGACGACAACCGTTTTTGAAGCTTTCTTT. It encodes CASSQGTTTVFEAFF.

This clonotype was seen only a few times. The genes are TRBV19 and TRBJ2-1, with 9 bases fitting TRBD1. CDR3 length: 11 amino acids. V lost 5 bases to trimming and J lost 13 bases; unmatched junction nucleotides: 3. Germline V CDR1 and CDR2: LNHDA, SQIVND (reference sequence). The DNA of the CDR3 is TGTGCCAGTAGTCGGGACAGGGATCAGTTCTTC. Translating gives CASSRDRDQFF.

This chain links TRBV10-3 with TRBJ1-1, with no clear D. V was shortened by 7 bases and J by 1 base, with 10 bases between the two germline ends. CDR1 ENHRY and CDR2 SYGVKD come from the germline V gene. This CDR3 comprises 13 residues. The CDR3 DNA sequence: TGTGCCATCAAGGCTGGGCCGAACACTGAAGCTTTCTTT. As protein: CAIKAGPNTEAFF.

This rearrangement joins TRBV5-1 to TRBJ2-3, with TRBD2 as a possible D gene (5 bases). Germline lookup yields CDR1 SGHRS and CDR2 YFSETQ. This CDR3 is built from 12 residues. V gave up 2 bases and J gave up 9 bases, with 10 bases separating them. CDR3 DNA sequence: TGCGCCAGCAGCTTTGAGGGTACGACGCAGTATTTT. It is translated as CASSFEGTTQYF.